Listed below are T cell receptor beta chains from one sample, sequenced in a study of cytomegalovirus exposure and HLA in healthy donors. This table comes from immunoSEQ multiplex PCR, and its TCRdb copy is limited to in-frame clones, with some not included. This sample has more than 100,000 clones, with about four fifths found just once. Sequencing was performed on PBMCs. The origin of the receptors is a male donor in good health and CMV-seronegative. The CDR3 runs from the conserved cysteine through the conserved F or W. Each record gives: V gene, CDR3 length, clone size, J gene, D gene, CDR3 protein, CDR3 DNA. The D gene is left open where the match is weak. Only part of the rows carry a size: once, few, many, or a class if the clone is expanded.

v_call: TRBV6-5; cdr3_length: 15; clone_size: NA; j_call: TRBJ2-3; d_call: TRBD2; cdr3_aa: CASSYSSGGTDTQYF; cdr3_nt: TGTGCCAGCAGTTACTCTAGCGGGGGGACAGATACGCAGTATTTT
v_call: TRBV4-3; cdr3_length: 13; clone_size: NA; j_call: TRBJ2-7; d_call: NA; cdr3_aa: CASSQDRENEQYF; cdr3_nt: TGCGCCAGCAGCCAAGATAGGGAGAACGAGCAGTACTTC
v_call: TRBV7-8; cdr3_length: 15; clone_size: NA; j_call: TRBJ1-1; d_call: NA; cdr3_aa: CASSLAGSWTSEAFF; cdr3_nt: TGTGCCAGCAGCTTAGCCGGATCGTGGACATCTGAAGCTTTCTTT
v_call: TRBV7-2; cdr3_length: 14; clone_size: NA; j_call: TRBJ1-2; d_call: TRBD1; cdr3_aa: CASSQGQPGYGYTF; cdr3_nt: TGTGCCAGCAGCCAGGGACAGCCTGGGTATGGCTACACCTTC
v_call: TRBV6-6; cdr3_length: 14; clone_size: NA; j_call: TRBJ1-3; d_call: NA; cdr3_aa: CASSLPPSGNTIYF; cdr3_nt: TGTGCCAGCTCCCTCCCCCCCTCTGGAAACACCATATATTTT
v_call: TRBV5-4; cdr3_length: 15; clone_size: NA; j_call: TRBJ1-2; d_call: TRBD1; cdr3_aa: CASSLAGTVDDGYTF; cdr3_nt: TGTGCCAGCAGCTTGGCCGGGACAGTTGACGATGGCTACACCTTC
v_call: TRBV5-4; cdr3_length: 16; clone_size: NA; j_call: TRBJ2-7; d_call: TRBD2; cdr3_aa: CASSLAVGGASYEQYF; cdr3_nt: TGTGCCAGCAGCTTGGCAGTCGGGGGGGCTTCATACGAGCAGTACTTC
v_call: TRBV5-1; cdr3_length: 16; clone_size: NA; j_call: TRBJ1-1; d_call: NA; cdr3_aa: CASSLGSDFMNTEAFF; cdr3_nt: TGCGCCAGCAGCCTGGGTTCGGACTTCATGAACACTGAAGCTTTCTTT
v_call: TRBV19; cdr3_length: 14; clone_size: once; j_call: TRBJ2-2; d_call: NA; cdr3_aa: CASSMRGPGGELFF; cdr3_nt: TGTGCCAGTAGTATGCGGGGGCCAGGCGGGGAGCTGTTTTTT
v_call: TRBV11-2; cdr3_length: 12; clone_size: NA; j_call: TRBJ1-1; d_call: NA; cdr3_aa: CASSFQNTEAFF; cdr3_nt: TGTGCCAGCAGCTTCCAGAACACTGAAGCTTTCTTT
v_call: TRBV7-6; cdr3_length: 15; clone_size: once; j_call: TRBJ1-4; d_call: TRBD1; cdr3_aa: CASSLEGDSHEKLFF; cdr3_nt: TGTGCCAGCAGCTTAGAGGGGGACAGCCATGAAAAACTGTTTTTT
v_call: TRBV5-1; cdr3_length: 18; clone_size: NA; j_call: TRBJ2-3; d_call: NA; cdr3_aa: CASSLTPGERGLGDTQYF; cdr3_nt: TGCGCCAGCAGCTTGACCCCAGGGGAGCGGGGCCTCGGGGATACGCAGTATTTT
v_call: TRBV5-1; cdr3_length: 16; clone_size: NA; j_call: TRBJ2-7; d_call: NA; cdr3_aa: CASSLGGGASSYEQYF; cdr3_nt: TGCGCCAGCAGCTTGGGAGGGGGGGCCAGCTCCTACGAGCAGTACTTC
v_call: TRBV5-5; cdr3_length: 14; clone_size: NA; j_call: TRBJ1-2; d_call: TRBD1; cdr3_aa: CASRSGTGDYGYTF; cdr3_nt: TGTGCCAGCAGGTCCGGGACAGGCGACTATGGCTACACCTTC
v_call: TRBV10-1; cdr3_length: 14; clone_size: NA; j_call: TRBJ2-6; d_call: NA; cdr3_aa: CASSPGAGANVLTF; cdr3_nt: TGCGCCAGCAGCCCCGGGGCTGGGGCCAACGTCCTGACTTTC
v_call: TRBV5-4; cdr3_length: 17; clone_size: once; j_call: TRBJ2-2; d_call: NA; cdr3_aa: CASSLSGTDANTGELFF; cdr3_nt: TGTGCCAGCAGCTTAAGTGGAACAGACGCGAACACCGGGGAGCTGTTTTTT